A selection of T cell receptor beta chains follows, all from one sample in a study of T cells expressing NK-cell markers. TCRdb processed the 5' RACE reads again and assigns one entry to each CDR3 protein, with no DNA. The listing records 300,000 to 500,000 distinct CDR3 sequences. Sequencing input: blood T cells: a sorted CD56 or NKG2C T cell subset, CD4+ or CD8+ T cells, or bulk PBMC T cells (not recorded which). Receptor source: a woman between 50 and 59 years old in good health. Each CDR3 is given with its conserved first and last residue.

j_call	v_call	cdr3_aa
TRBJ1-1	TRBV29-1	CSGGQGSGTEAFF
TRBJ2-2	TRBV7-9	CASSPGDYSTGELFF
TRBJ2-5	TRBV4-1	CASSPPGRQETQYF
TRBJ2-1	TRBV7-3	CASSLGGRRNEQFF
TRBJ1-5	TRBV2	CASSGRAHQPQHF
TRBJ2-5	TRBV20-1	CSAMTPKYQETQYF
TRBJ2-1	TRBV5-1	CASSQDKSSYNEQFF
TRBJ1-1	TRBV5-6	CASSLGTQGRYTEAFF
TRBJ2-5	TRBV20-1	CSARRIPGGKETQYF
TRBJ1-5	TRBV5-6	CASSLQGAGNQPQHF
TRBJ1-4	TRBV19	CASSILRGEKLFF
TRBJ2-7	TRBV12-3/TRBV12-4	CASSLASIGSSYEQYF
TRBJ2-5	TRBV5-1	CASSFKETQYF
TRBJ1-4	TRBV12-3/TRBV12-4	CASSFGQELFF
TRBJ1-1	TRBV6-1	CASSREKGFAAVEAFF
TRBJ2-6	TRBV7-9	CASSFGGLAGSGANVLTF
TRBJ2-4	TRBV2	CASRGSSNIQYF
TRBJ2-1	TRBV13	CASSFRPAGSFF
TRBJ2-4	TRBV20-1	CSARGTSWANIQYF
TRBJ2-7	TRBV4-1	CASSQVTMGEQYF
TRBJ2-2	TRBV5-1	CASSLSFGQGRRWTGELFF
TRBJ2-5	TRBV7-3	CASSPIGSSPQETQYF
TRBJ2-7	TRBV5-1	CASSWIAGDSYEQYF
TRBJ2-1	TRBV20-1	CSALSGLAGLDEQFF
TRBJ2-3	TRBV10-3	CAISETGGRGAADTQYF
TRBJ1-2	TRBV9	CASSPSPEQYGYTF
TRBJ1-5	TRBV12-3/TRBV12-4	CASSFVLGETQHF
TRBJ2-5	TRBV25-1	CASSEYRSLETQYF
TRBJ2-1	TRBV5-1	CASSPIAGGDYNEQFF
TRBJ2-1	TRBV11-1	CASSVRLAGAGYNEQFF
TRBJ2-1	TRBV7-9	CASSLGLAAFYNEQFF
TRBJ2-3	TRBV9	CASSGGERAYTDTQYF
TRBJ2-1	TRBV3-1	CASSPDGSQYNEQFF
TRBJ2-2	TRBV7-9	CASSFSGADTGELFF
TRBJ2-5	TRBV11-3	CASSLQGGTGVATQYF
TRBJ2-5	TRBV6-9	CASSSKLAGPQETQYF
TRBJ1-2	TRBV16	CASSRDDGSNYGYTF
TRBJ2-3	TRBV20-1	CSVDTGETDTQYF
TRBJ2-7	TRBV5-1	CASSRPEGTELYEQYF
TRBJ2-3	TRBV12-3/TRBV12-4	CASSSPPSGSPTDTQYF
TRBJ2-2	TRBV5-5	CASSLEVSTGELFF
TRBJ2-5	TRBV5-6	CASSQLAAKYQETQYF
TRBJ2-1	TRBV20-1	CSALGQGANEQFF
TRBJ2-1	TRBV18	CASSHEAESYNEQFF
TRBJ2-7	TRBV20-1	CSAGLFPSGSGYEQYF
TRBJ2-1	TRBV10-3	CAIRVGLAGEGPYNEQFF
TRBJ1-3	TRBV19	CASSISGSGNTIYF
TRBJ1-2	TRBV7-8	CASSSVRSNYGYTF
TRBJ1-2	TRBV14	CASSPRQGDGYTF
TRBJ2-2	TRBV4-2	CASSQEGPSSAGELFF
TRBJ2-3	TRBV28	CASSPPPVNTQYF